A single sample is the source of the 3 T cell receptor beta chains below, sequenced in a study of Graves' ophthalmopathy and Graves' hyperthyroidism. Researchers took RNA transcripts and amplified TCR beta CDR3 regions from them. RT-PCR in the first round used HTBI primers; a second-round multiplex PCR followed. A single record per CDR3 protein comes from TCRdb applying MiXCR to the multiplex PCR reads. Altogether about 24,000 distinct CDR3 sequences are present, 45% to 60% being singletons, with the ten largest covering roughly 6.5%. The sequencing sample was made of peripheral blood. The receptor set was obtained from an adult woman with stable Graves' hyperthyroidism.

As regards this clonotype: At one boundary the junction diverges from the germline segment, which might be a read error. The rearrangement joins TRBV27 to TRBJ1-6, with D possibly TRBD1 on 5 matching bases. CDR3 size: 14 residues. The germline gives CDR1 MNHEY, CDR2 SMNVEV (reference sequence). CDR3 loop: CASTNRLGASPLRF. The CDR3 DNA reads TGTGCCAGCACAAACAGGCTTGGGGCTTCGCCCCTCCGCTTT.

A note on this clonotype: This sequence may be a read error, since a much larger clone differs from it by one base. The genes are TRBV30 and TRBJ2-6, with a weak D call TRBD1 (5 bases). This CDR3 is 17 amino acids long. V was clipped by 8 bases and J by 0 bases, with 20 bases between them. The germline CDR1 and CDR2 sequences are GTSNPN and SVGIG (reference sequence). The CDR3 loop reads CAKAQGSEYSGANVLTF. The CDR3 DNA sequence: TGTGCCAAAGCGCAGGGCAGCGAATACTCTGGGGCCAACGTCCTGACTTTC.

This clonotype was seen many times. This sequence joins TRBV2 and TRBJ2-6, with 9 bases identical to TRBD1. The CDR3 spans 18 residues. From germline, CDR1 is SNHLY and CDR2 FYNNEI. V was pared by 7 bases and J by 2 bases, with 12 bases of the junction left unmatched. The CDR3 DNA reads TGTGCCAGCAACCTCCGGGACAGGGAAATCCCTGGGGCCAACGTCCTGACTTTC. Its translation: CASNLRDREIPGANVLTF.